These T cell receptor beta chains were read from a single sample in a study of Graves' ophthalmopathy and Graves' hyperthyroidism. Each CDR3 protein gets one entry after TCRdb re-called the multiplex PCR reads with MiXCR. Here the sample spans 350,000 or so distinct CDR3 sequences, under 20% being singletons. Sample: peripheral blood. These receptor sequences come from an adult man with Graves' ophthalmopathy. The CDR3 runs from the conserved cysteine through the conserved F or W. A D gene is named only where the DNA matches it firmly. Expanded clones get a size class; other rows say once, few or many, or leave the size out.

J | D | size | V | CDR3 | DNA
TRBJ2-7 | TRBD1 | many | TRBV28 | CASSMTGGYYEQYF | TGTGCCAGCAGTATGACAGGGGGTTACTACGAGCAGTACTTC
TRBJ2-7 | NA | many | TRBV7-2 | CASRPTSSRHQYF | TGTGCCAGCAGACCTACTAGCTCCCGACATCAGTACTTC
TRBJ1-2 | NA | many | TRBV12-3/TRBV12-4 | CASIPSGGSNYGYTF | TGTGCCAGCATCCCGTCGGGGGGCTCTAACTATGGCTACACCTTC
TRBJ2-2 | TRBD2 | many | TRBV2 | CASRGIAGYTGELFF | TGTGCCAGCAGGGGAATAGCGGGTTACACCGGGGAGCTGTTTTTT
TRBJ1-1 | TRBD1 | many | TRBV30 | CAWNSLGTVTEAFF | TGTGCCTGGAACTCCCTAGGGACAGTCACTGAAGCTTTCTTT
TRBJ1-1 | NA | few | TRBV19 | CASSHDINTEAFF | TGTGCCAGTAGCCACGATATCAACACTGAAGCTTTCTTT
TRBJ1-3 | NA | NA | TRBV30 | CAWSTPTVRNTIYF | TGTGCCTGGAGTACTCCGACGGTCCGGAACACCATATATTTT
TRBJ1-2 | TRBD1 | many | TRBV7-2 | CASSLRTGGNYGYTF | TGTGCCAGCAGCTTAAGGACAGGGGGAAACTATGGCTACACCTTC
TRBJ2-7 | TRBD2 | many | TRBV28 | CASSSSGGGTEEQYF | TGTGCCAGCAGCTCTAGCGGGGGAGGGACGGAAGAGCAGTACTTC
TRBJ1-2 | NA | many | TRBV10-3 | CATGRAEAEGYTF | TGTGCCACTGGTAGGGCCGAGGCGGAAGGCTACACCTTC
TRBJ2-7 | NA | once | TRBV2 | CASSDGLTTHEQYF | TGTGCCAGCAGTGATGGTCTAACCACCCACGAGCAGTACTTC
TRBJ1-2 | NA | many | TRBV19 | CASQRSGFGRGLGNYGYTF | TGTGCCAGTCAAAGATCGGGTTTTGGTCGAGGCCTCGGGAACTATGGCTACACCTTC
TRBJ2-5 | NA | NA | TRBV5-1 | CASRGDSGQETQYF | TGCGCCAGCAGAGGAGACAGCGGACAAGAGACCCAGTACTTC
TRBJ1-5 | NA | NA | TRBV6-1 | CASRPGSQPQHF | TGTGCCAGCAGGCCAGGGTCTCAGCCCCAGCATTTT
TRBJ1-1 | NA | NA | TRBV30 | CAWTRTGPPEAFF | TGTGCCTGGACCCGTACCGGGCCTCCCGAAGCTTTCTTT
TRBJ2-2 | NA | NA | TRBV11-1 | CASSPTVTQNTGELFF | TGTGCCAGCAGCCCCACGGTTACTCAGAACACCGGGGAGCTGTTTTTT
TRBJ2-5 | NA | NA | TRBV28 | CASSLGGASETQYF | TGTGCCAGCAGTTTAGGGGGGGCTTCAGAGACCCAGTACTTC
TRBJ1-5 | TRBD1 | many | TRBV30 | CAWTRDSLSNQPQHF | TGTGCCTGGACAAGGGACAGCCTGAGCAATCAGCCCCAGCATTTT
TRBJ1-5 | NA | many | TRBV11-2 | CASSLGPLDQPQHF | TGTGCCAGCAGCTTGGGACCGCTGGATCAGCCCCAGCATTTT
TRBJ2-5 | NA | many | TRBV5-1 | CASSLNDQETQYF | TGCGCCAGCAGCTTGAATGACCAAGAGACCCAGTACTTC
TRBJ1-6 | NA | many | TRBV28 | CASRRGGTNSPLHF | TGTGCCAGCAGGAGGGGGGGGACGAATTCACCCCTCCACTTT